These T cell receptor beta chains were read from a single sample in a study of T cells expressing NK-cell markers. TCRdb reprocessed the 5' RACE reads and reports one entry per CDR3 protein, with no DNA. Its listing shows approximately 170,000 distinct CDR3 sequences. Specimen: blood T cells: a sorted CD56 or NKG2C T cell subset, CD4+ or CD8+ T cells, or bulk PBMC T cells (not recorded which). The receptors originated from a man between 18 and 69 years old in good health. Both conserved end residues are part of each CDR3.

>TRBV12-3/TRBV12-4|TRBJ1-2
CASIYPDRGLNYGYTF
>TRBV12-3/TRBV12-4|TRBJ1-2
CALSWNNYGYTF
>TRBV28|TRBJ1-1
CASSIRQETEAFF
>TRBV12-3/TRBV12-4|TRBJ2-6
CATEGREDSGANVLTF
>TRBV9|TRBJ1-5
CASSAGAGNQPQHF
>TRBV5-1|TRBJ2-6
CASSGADSGANVLTF
>TRBV27|TRBJ2-3
CASSLSPLTDTQYF
>TRBV6-6|TRBJ1-1
CASNLGGNTEAFF
>TRBV7-9|TRBJ2-5
CASRPSRLEQETQYF
>TRBV2|TRBJ2-7
CASRGISSYEQYF
>TRBV4-2|TRBJ2-1
CASSPFREIGDEQFF
>TRBV5-4|TRBJ2-3
CASSLQAGGGTDTQYF
>TRBV12-3/TRBV12-4|TRBJ2-7
CASSLRYDVLGQASYEQYF
>TRBV10-3|TRBJ2-7
CAISPIWGTSYEQYF
>TRBV11-2|TRBJ2-5
CASSWPTQETQYF
>TRBV5-1|TRBJ1-4
CASSHGQGASNEKLFF
>TRBV30|TRBJ2-5
CAWSPRRFESGGWETQYF
>TRBV7-9|TRBJ2-7
CASSPPTGSEQYF
>TRBV5-6|TRBJ2-7
CASSIRTLREQYF
>TRBV6-5|TRBJ2-7
CASSYSPGAHYEQYF
>TRBV4-2|TRBJ1-6
CASSHDGQGNSPLHF
>TRBV5-4|TRBJ2-3
CASSLWSGIGDTQYF
>TRBV12-3/TRBV12-4|TRBJ1-4
CASRKTVGEGEKLFF
>TRBV4-1|TRBJ2-7
CASSQIRGTYEQYF
>TRBV5-1|TRBJ2-1
CASSIIAKVEQFF
>TRBV9|TRBJ2-2
CASSVNPGTGNTGELFF
>TRBV24-1|TRBJ2-1
CATGGSNEQFF
>TRBV5-6|TRBJ1-5
CASSTTGGGQPQHF
>TRBV7-9|TRBJ2-7
CASSSTPGLGIEEQYF
>TRBV5-5|TRBJ1-2
CASSLNLDGYTF
>TRBV15|TRBJ2-7
CATSREGGTPSYEQYF
>TRBV20-1|TRBJ2-1
CSAGIPTSPYNEQFF
>TRBV3-1|TRBJ1-5
CASSMEGSSGPQHF
>TRBV4-1|TRBJ2-1
CASRTDTYSYNEQFF
>TRBV4-1|TRBJ2-7
CASSQTLIGWRSYEQYF
>TRBV4-2|TRBJ2-7
CASSSGVGGYEQYF
>TRBV9|TRBJ2-1
CASSPWDRGTTYNEQFF